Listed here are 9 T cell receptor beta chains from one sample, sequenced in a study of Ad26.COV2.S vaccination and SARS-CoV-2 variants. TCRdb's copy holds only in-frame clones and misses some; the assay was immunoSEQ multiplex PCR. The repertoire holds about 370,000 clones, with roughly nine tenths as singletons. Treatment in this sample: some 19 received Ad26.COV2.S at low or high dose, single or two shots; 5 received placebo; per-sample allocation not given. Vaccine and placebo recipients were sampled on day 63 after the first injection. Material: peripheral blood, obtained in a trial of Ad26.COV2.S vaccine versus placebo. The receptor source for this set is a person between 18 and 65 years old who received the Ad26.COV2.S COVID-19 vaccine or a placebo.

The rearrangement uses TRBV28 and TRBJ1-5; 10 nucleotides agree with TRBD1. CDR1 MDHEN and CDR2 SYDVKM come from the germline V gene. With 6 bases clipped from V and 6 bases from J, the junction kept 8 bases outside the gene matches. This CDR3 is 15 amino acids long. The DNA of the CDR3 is TGTGCCAGCAGGGCCCCCGGGACAGGGGTTCAGCCCCAGCATTTT. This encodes CASRAPGTGVQPQHF.

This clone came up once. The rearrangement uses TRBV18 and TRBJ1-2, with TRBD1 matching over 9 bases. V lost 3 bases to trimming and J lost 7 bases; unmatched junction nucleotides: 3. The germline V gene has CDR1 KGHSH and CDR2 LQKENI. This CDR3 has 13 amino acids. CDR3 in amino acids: CASSPGTGFGYTF. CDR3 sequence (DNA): TGTGCCAGCTCACCGGGGACAGGGTTTGGCTACACCTTC.

This CDR3 reads CASSRTSGGNYNEQFF. In DNA, the CDR3 is TGCGCCAGCAGTAGGACTAGCGGGGGGAACTACAATGAGCAGTTCTTC. This chain joins TRBV10-2 and TRBJ2-1; 14 positions match TRBD2. J gave up 3 bases and V 5 bases, and 3 bases lay outside the gene matches. CDR1 is WSHSY, CDR2 SAAADI, per germline. The CDR3 has 16 residues.

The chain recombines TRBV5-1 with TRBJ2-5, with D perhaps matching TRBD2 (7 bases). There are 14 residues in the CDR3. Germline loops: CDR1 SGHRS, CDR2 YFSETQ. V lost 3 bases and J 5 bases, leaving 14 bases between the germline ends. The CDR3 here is CASSWGGRVETQYF. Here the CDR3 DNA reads TGCGCCAGCAGCTGGGGGGGGCGCGTTGAGACCCAGTACTTC.

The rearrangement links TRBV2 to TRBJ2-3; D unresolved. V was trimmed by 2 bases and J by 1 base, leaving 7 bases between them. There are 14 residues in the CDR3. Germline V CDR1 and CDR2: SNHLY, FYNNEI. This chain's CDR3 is CASSEMAGTDTQYF. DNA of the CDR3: TGTGCCAGCAGTGAAATGGCAGGCACAGATACGCAGTATTTT.

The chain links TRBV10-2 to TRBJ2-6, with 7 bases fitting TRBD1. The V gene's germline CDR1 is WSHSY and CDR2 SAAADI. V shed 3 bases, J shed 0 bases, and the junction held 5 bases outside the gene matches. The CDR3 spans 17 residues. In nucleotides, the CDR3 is TGCGCCAGCAGTGAAGGGACAGCCTACTCTGGGGCCAACGTCCTGACTTTC. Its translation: CASSEGTAYSGANVLTF.

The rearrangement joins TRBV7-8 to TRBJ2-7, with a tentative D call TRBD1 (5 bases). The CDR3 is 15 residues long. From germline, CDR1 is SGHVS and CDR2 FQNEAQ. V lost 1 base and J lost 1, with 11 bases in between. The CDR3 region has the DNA TGTGCCAGCAGCTTAGGATGGCAGGGATCCTACGAGCAGTACTTC. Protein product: CASSLGWQGSYEQYF. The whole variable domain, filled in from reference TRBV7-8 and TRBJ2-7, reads GAGVSQSPRYKVAKRGQDVALRCDPISGHVSLFWYQQALGQGPEFLTYFQNEAQLDKSGLPSDRFFAERPEGSVSTLKIQRTQQEDSAVYLCASSLGWQGSYEQYFGPGTRLTVT.

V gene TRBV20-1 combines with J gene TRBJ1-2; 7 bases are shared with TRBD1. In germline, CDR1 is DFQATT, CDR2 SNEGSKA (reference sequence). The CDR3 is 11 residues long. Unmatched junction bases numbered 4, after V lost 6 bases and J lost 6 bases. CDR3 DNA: TGCAGTGCAATCACAGGGGATGGCTACACCTTC. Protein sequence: CSAITGDGYTF.

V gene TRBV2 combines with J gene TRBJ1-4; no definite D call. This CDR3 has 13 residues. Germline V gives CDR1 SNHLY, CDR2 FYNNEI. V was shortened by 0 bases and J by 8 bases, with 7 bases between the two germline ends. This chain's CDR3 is CASSEAYGEKLFF. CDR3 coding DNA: TGTGCCAGCAGTGAAGCGTACGGGGAAAAACTGTTTTTT.